This is a list of T cell receptor beta chains from one sample in a study of blood T cell repertoires in COVID-19. Only in-frame clones appear in the TCRdb table, and some are missing; sequencing was by immunoSEQ multiplex PCR. The sample lists approximately 140,000 clones; 88% were seen once. The sequenced material came from peripheral blood. The receptors derive from a human donor in a cohort sampled during active COVID-19. Both conserved end residues are part of each CDR3. D genes are given only for firm matches. The size entry is marked missing in some rows and otherwise reads once, few, many or a size class.

NA | TRBJ2-7 | TRBV6-2/TRBV6-3 | TRBD2 | TGTGCCAGCAGTTACGAGGTAGCGGGAGGAATAGATGGCGAGCAGTACTTC | CASSYEVAGGIDGEQYF
NA | TRBJ2-1 | TRBV6-1 | NA | TGTGCCAGCAGTGAGGCTCCCCTGGGCCACAATGAGCAGTTCTTC | CASSEAPLGHNEQFF
NA | TRBJ2-7 | TRBV6-2/TRBV6-3 | TRBD2 | TGTGCCAGCAGTTACCCTACTTTTGCGGGAGCTTCGTACGAGCAGTACTTC | CASSYPTFAGASYEQYF
NA | TRBJ2-1 | TRBV7-6 | NA | TGTGCCAGCAGGACAAGCCGGGACACGGCGACGCGAAGGGATGAGCAGTTCTTC | CASRTSRDTATRRDEQFF
once | TRBJ2-7 | TRBV2 | TRBD1 | TGTGCCAGCAGTTCGCCGGGACAGGGGCGCCTCTTC | CASSSPGQGRLF
NA | TRBJ1-1 | TRBV3-1/TRBV3-2 | TRBD1 | TGTGCCAGCAGCCAATTCGGGACAGTGAACACTGAAGCTTTCTTT | CASSQFGTVNTEAFF
NA | TRBJ2-3 | TRBV4-3 | NA | TGCGCCAGCAGCCAAGTTGGCGGCCGCACAGATACGCAGTATTTT | CASSQVGGRTDTQYF
NA | TRBJ1-5 | TRBV5-4 | TRBD1 | TGTGCCAGCAGCGCGGACAGGGATCAGCCCCAGCATTTT | CASSADRDQPQHF
NA | TRBJ1-2 | TRBV4-1 | TRBD1 | TGCGCCAGCAGCCCGACAGGGGGCAATGGCTACACCTTC | CASSPTGGNGYTF
NA | TRBJ1-1 | TRBV29-1 | NA | TGCAGCGTTGTTAGAGAGGCGGACACTGAAGCTTTCTTT | CSVVREADTEAFF
NA | TRBJ2-3 | TRBV7-9 | NA | TGTGCCAGCGGGTCGACTGTAGATACGCAGTATTTT | CASGSTVDTQYF
NA | TRBJ2-1 | TRBV24-1 | NA | TGTGCCACCAGCGGCGGGGTAAGCTCCTACAATGAGCAGTTCTTC | CATSGGVSSYNEQFF
once | TRBJ2-7 | TRBV3-1/TRBV3-2 | NA | TGTGCCAGCAGCCTCGGAGCAGACGAGCAGTACTTC | CASSLGADEQYF
NA | TRBJ1-2 | TRBV20-1 | TRBD1 | TGCAGTTGGGACAGCATCTATGGCTACACCTTC | CSWDSIYGYTF
few | TRBJ2-5 | TRBV5-6 | TRBD2 | TGTGCCAGCAGCTTGGTGGGGGCTAGCGGGGGAGAGACCCAGTACTTC | CASSLVGASGGETQYF
once | TRBJ1-3 | TRBV9 | NA | TGTGCCAGCAGCGCGACAGTCGGAAACACCATATATTTT | CASSATVGNTIYF
NA | TRBJ1-4 | TRBV7-9 | TRBD1 | TGTGCCAGCAGGGGCGAGACAGGGAATGAAAAACTGTTTTTT | CASRGETGNEKLFF
NA | TRBJ2-2 | TRBV2 | TRBD2 | TGTGCCAGCAGAAGAGGTGGGACTAGCAGAACCGGGGAGCTGTTTTTT | CASRRGGTSRTGELFF
few | TRBJ1-5 | TRBV28 | NA | TGTGCCAGCAGTCGGAAAAGGACAGCATCCAATCAGCCCCAGCATTTT | CASSRKRTASNQPQHF
NA | TRBJ1-2 | TRBV7-3 | TRBD1 | TGTGCCAGCAGCCCGACAGGGGGCGATGACTACACCTTC | CASSPTGGDDYTF
NA | TRBJ2-7 | TRBV6-2/TRBV6-3 | TRBD2 | TGTGCCAGCAGTTACTCCCGGAGAGCGGGGGAGTCCTACGAGCAGTACTTC | CASSYSRRAGESYEQYF
NA | TRBJ1-2 | TRBV13 | TRBD1 | TGTGCCAGCAGCTTAGCCCTACTCCGACAGGGGGGGGGAGGCTACACCTTC | CASSLALLRQGGGGYTF
NA | TRBJ1-6 | TRBV28 | TRBD1 | TGTGCCAGCAGTGGGACAGCCAGGGGTCATAATTCACCCCTCCACTTT | CASSGTARGHNSPLHF
few | TRBJ1-5 | TRBV2 | TRBD1 | TGTGCCAGCAGTGACCGACAGGGGGCAAGCAATCAGCCCCAGCATTTT | CASSDRQGASNQPQHF
NA | TRBJ1-6 | TRBV7-2 | NA | TGTGCCAGCAGCTTAGCGTCGGACAGCTCCTATAATTCACCCCTCCACTTT | CASSLASDSSYNSPLHF
once | TRBJ2-2 | TRBV29-1 | NA | TGCAGCGTTGAAGAGTGGTCCGGGACATCTAACACCGGGGAGCTGTTTTTT | CSVEEWSGTSNTGELFF
NA | TRBJ1-6 | TRBV3-1/TRBV3-2 | NA | TGTGCCAGCAGCCTGCAGGGGTCGAATTCACCCCTCCACTTT | CASSLQGSNSPLHF
NA | TRBJ2-2 | TRBV5-1 | TRBD2 | TGCGCCAGCAGCTTGGGACTAGCGGGACTAACCGGGGAGCTGTTTTTT | CASSLGLAGLTGELFF
NA | TRBJ1-5 | TRBV6-6 | TRBD1 | TGTGCCAGCTGTTTCGCAGGGGGCTTGAATCAGCCCCAGCATTTT | CASCFAGGLNQPQHF
once | TRBJ2-1 | TRBV7-2 | TRBD2 | TGTGCCAGCAGGAGAGCGGGGCCCTCCTACAATGAGCAGTTCTTC | CASRRAGPSYNEQFF
NA | TRBJ2-7 | TRBV28 | NA | TGTGCCAGCAGTTTATCCCCTAATCCGAGCTCCTACGAGCAGTACTTC | CASSLSPNPSSYEQYF
NA | TRBJ1-1 | TRBV18 | TRBD1 | TGTGCCAGCTCACCCGACAGGGTGGGCACTGAAGCTTTCTTT | CASSPDRVGTEAFF
NA | TRBJ1-6 | TRBV7-9 | TRBD1 | TGTGCCAGCAGCTCGACAGGGGGCTCACCCCTCCACTTT | CASSSTGGSPLHF
NA | TRBJ2-1 | TRBV9 | TRBD2 | TGTGCCAGCAGCGTAGCCCACGGGGGGAGGGAGCAGTTCTTC | CASSVAHGGREQFF
NA | TRBJ1-6 | TRBV6-6 | TRBD1 | TGTGCCAGCAGTCCATACAGGGGAGAGAATTCACCCCTCCACTTT | CASSPYRGENSPLHF
NA | TRBJ2-7 | TRBV20-1 | NA | TGCAGTGCTAGTGTCAGGTCCACCTACTACGAGCAGTACTTC | CSASVRSTYYEQYF
NA | TRBJ2-7 | TRBV14 | NA | TGTGCCAGCAAGTTTCCTACAATCGGAACAGGGACGGGGTCCTACGAGCAGTACTTC | CASKFPTIGTGTGSYEQYF
NA | TRBJ2-7 | TRBV7-3 | NA | TGTGCCAGCACCTCTAGCCGTAGCTCCTACGAGCAGTACTTC | CASTSSRSSYEQYF
NA | TRBJ2-2 | TRBV7-2 | NA | TGTGCCAGCAGCTTAAGCGGGACCGGGGAGCTGTTTTTT | CASSLSGTGELFF
few | TRBJ2-3 | TRBV27 | TRBD2 | TGTGCCAGCAGTTTGGTTAGCGGGGTCACAGATACGCAGTATTTT | CASSLVSGVTDTQYF
NA | TRBJ1-6 | TRBV5-6 | TRBD1 | TGTGCCAGCAGCGCTTCGCCCTACGGGACAGATCTTCGTTGGCTCCACTTT | CASSASPYGTDLRWLHF
NA | TRBJ2-7 | TRBV28 | TRBD1 | TGTGCCAGCAGTTCTTCCGGGACAGGGGCCTCCTACGAGCAGTACTTC | CASSSSGTGASYEQYF
NA | TRBJ1-3 | TRBV18 | NA | TGTGCCAGCTCACCATCACTACGAGGAAACACCATATATTTT | CASSPSLRGNTIYF